This TCR beta chain was identified during a study of cytomegalovirus exposure and HLA in healthy donors. Study in general: Researchers found that approximately 80% of fewer than 450 genotyped donors fell within the Caucasian-associated ancestry cluster. Whole-study results and caveats: Later work showed greater clonal expansion in HLA-associated TCR beta chains than in equally common others. Researchers catalogued about 160 TCR beta chains as cytomegalovirus-associated.

This clone was seen a single time. What it binds is not known. Germline CDR1 reads MGHRA; CDR2 reads YSYEKL. The V and J ends lost 0 bases and 3 bases respectively, with 8 bases between them. This CDR3 spans 14 amino acids. The PCR used 60 Vbeta and 13 Jbeta primers. Data came from immunoSEQ multiplex PCR; TCRdb stores just in-frame clones and leaves some out. The sample holds around 160,000 clones; about 83% are singletons and the top ten take 10% to 15%. Sequenced: PBMCs. The receptor comes from a man between 40 and 49 years old in good health and CMV-seropositive. The gene calls are TRBV4-1 and TRBJ2-5, with D possibly being TRBD2 (6 bases). The DNA for the CDR3 is TGCGCCAGCAGCCAAGATAGGGAGGAAGAGACCCAGTACTTC. The encoded protein is CASSQDREEETQYF.